The present TCR beta chain was sequenced within a study of blood T cell repertoires in COVID-19. In the study overall: Samples came from the United States, Italy and Spain, spanning acute and convalescent COVID-19. PBMCs, B-cell-depleted T cells, or T cells were the source of the cDNA or gDNA that made up the material.

Libraries were prepared by immunoSEQ multiplex PCR; TCRdb keeps only in-frame clonotypes and omits some of them. The table records roughly 260,000 clones, over 80% of them present only once. Germline V gene lookup returns CDR1 MDHEN and CDR2 SYDVKM. The CDR3 extends over 14 amino acids. Trimming left V 6 bases short and J 5 bases short, with 17 bases between. Participants spanned ages about 18 to 100 years and resided in roughly 22 US areas. Before being deemed recovered, Cohort 3 donors had two negative PCRs, clearance, or symptom resolution. The chain carries TRBV28 and TRBJ2-7; TRBD2 might be the D (6 bases). The sequencing input was PBMCs or T cells enriched from blood (not recorded which). This TCR came from a woman younger than 30 who had recovered from COVID-19. The CDR3 here is CASRIGSRVDEQYF. CDR3 bases: TGTGCCAGCAGAATCGGGAGTAGAGTTGACGAGCAGTACTTC.